Given below is one T cell receptor beta chain in context. The antigen remains unidentified. Germline-derived CDR1 and CDR2 are LGHNA and YSLEER. The CDR3 is 18 residues long. With 0 bases clipped from V and 3 bases from J, the junction kept 9 bases outside the gene matches. This sample stems from a study of OX40 agonist ivuxolimab in advanced cancers. Whole-study context: At doses from 0.01 to 10 mg/kg, patients were given intravenous ivuxolimab every 2 weeks. Patients achieving partial responses numbered three: one hepatocellular carcinoma case and two cutaneous melanoma cases. Participants could have had prior anti-PD-1, anti-PD-L1 or anti-CTLA-4 therapy, and about 37% had some.

Findings of the study overall: Relative to CD4+ cells, CD8+ T cells on average had more expanded clones.

The data were produced by immunoSEQ multiplex PCR, yet TCRdb's version contains in-frame clones alone and is incomplete. The sample holds about 50,000 clones; approximately 86% are singletons and the top ten take about 10%. The TCR originated in an adult with an advanced solid tumor such as melanoma, head and neck, liver or kidney cancer. This chain joins TRBV4-3 and TRBJ2-1, with TRBD1 matching 9 bases. The source was CD4+ or CD8+ T cells sorted from blood, collected in a trial of the OX40 agonist ivuxolimab. The CDR3 region is CASSQDYRTGVSYNEQFF. As DNA, the CDR3 is TGCGCCAGCAGCCAAGACTATAGGACAGGGGTTAGCTACAATGAGCAGTTCTTC.